The clone carrying this T cell receptor (beta chain) was picked up many times. No antigen is known for it. These data belong to a study of CD8 T cells in ankylosing spondylitis. Study-wide points: Ankylosing spondylitis blood appeared to be characterized by a TCR beta motif of roughly eight highly homologous variants.

Germline V CDR1 and CDR2: SGHTS, YDEGEE. The V end lost 0 bases, the J end lost 3 bases, and 7 bases lay between the germline ends. The CDR3 covers 14 residues. TCRdb re-derived calls from the 5' RACE reads in MiXCR, one entry per CDR3 protein. The sample consists of some 130,000 distinct CDR3 sequences, roughly 10% of them appearing once. The sample taken for sequencing was blood, either unsorted or a sorted T cell fraction (not recorded which). The clonotype comes from a female donor with ankylosing spondylitis or in good health (not recorded which). The J gene is TRBJ1-5, the V gene TRBV5-8; D is ambiguous. This CDR3 reads CASSLERTNQPQHF. As DNA, the CDR3 is TGTGCCAGCAGCTTGGAGAGGACCAATCAGCCCCAGCATTTT.